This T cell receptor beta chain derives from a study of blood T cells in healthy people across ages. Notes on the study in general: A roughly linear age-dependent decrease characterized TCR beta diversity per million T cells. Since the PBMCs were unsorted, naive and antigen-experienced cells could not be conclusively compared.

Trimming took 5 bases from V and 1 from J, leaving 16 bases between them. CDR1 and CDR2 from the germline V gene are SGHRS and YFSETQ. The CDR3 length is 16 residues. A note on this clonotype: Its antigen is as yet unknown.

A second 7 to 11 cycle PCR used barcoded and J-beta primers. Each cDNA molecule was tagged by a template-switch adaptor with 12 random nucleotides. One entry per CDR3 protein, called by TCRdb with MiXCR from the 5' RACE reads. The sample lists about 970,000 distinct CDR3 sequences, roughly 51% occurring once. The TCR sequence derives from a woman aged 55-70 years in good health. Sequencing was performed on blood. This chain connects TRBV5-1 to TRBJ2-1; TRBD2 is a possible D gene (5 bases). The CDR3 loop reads CASSPDASGSYNEQFF. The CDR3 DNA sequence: TGCGCCAGCAGTCCTGACGCTTCGGGATCCTACAATGAGCAGTTCTTC.